A selection of T cell receptor beta chains follows, all from one sample in a study of siplizumab effects on memory and regulatory T cells. Sequencing used immunoSEQ multiplex PCR; TCRdb keeps in-frame clones, though not all of them. The profile covers fewer than 3,500 clones, with 55% to 65% appearing a single time and 50% to 70% taken by the ten largest. The sample consisted of TEMRA CD8+ T cells sorted from blood. The receptor source for this set is a human donor in good health. CDR3s include the opening cysteine and the closing phenylalanine or tryptophan. The D gene is left open where the match is weak. A row's size may be missing; if present it is once, few, many or a size class.

clone_size j_call d_call v_call cdr3_nt cdr3_aa
. TRBJ1-2 . TRBV14 TGTGCCAGCAGCCAAGAAGGTCTGCGCCGAGGGGACTATGGCTACACCTTC CASSQEGLRRGDYGYTF
few TRBJ2-7 TRBD2 TRBV9 TGTGCCAGCAGCCAAGATAGGCTAGCGGGGACCTACGAGCAGTACTTC CASSQDRLAGTYEQYF
. TRBJ2-1 . TRBV5-1 TGCGCCAGCAGCTTGGAGGCTGCGTACAATGAGCAGTTCTTC CASSLEAAYNEQFF
. TRBJ1-2 . TRBV5-7 TGTGCCAGCAGCTTAACAGGGCCCTATGGCTACACCTTC CASSLTGPYGYTF
. TRBJ2-7 . TRBV27 TGTGCCAGCAGTTTAGGACGGTCCTACGAGCAGTACTTC CASSLGRSYEQYF
. TRBJ2-7 . TRBV27 TGTGCCAGCAGCTTGTGGTTCACTGACTACGAGCAGTACTTC CASSLWFTDYEQYF
. TRBJ2-5 . TRBV7-9 TGTGCCAGCGCCCCCCCCACCAACCAAGAGACCCAGTACTTC CASAPPTNQETQYF
. TRBJ2-7 TRBD2 TRBV27 TGTGCCAGCAGTTTGGGCGGGGGGGCGTACGAGCAGTACTTC CASSLGGGAYEQYF
. TRBJ2-7 TRBD2 TRBV7-3 TGTGCCAGCAGCACACCGGGACTAGCGGGGTTTCCCTCTCACGAGCAGTACTTC CASSTPGLAGFPSHEQYF
. TRBJ2-5 TRBD2 TRBV9 TGTGCCAGCAGCGCTCCTGCCGGGACTACCGCCTTTGAGACCCAGTACTTC CASSAPAGTTAFETQYF
once TRBJ1-1 . TRBV7-8 TGTGCCAGCAGCTCGGATAAGGGGTTGGGGACTGAAGCTTTCTTT CASSSDKGLGTEAFF
. TRBJ2-5 . TRBV6-1 TGTGCCAGCAGTGAAGAGGTAGCGCCCCCCTGGGAGACCCAGTACTTC CASSEEVAPPWETQYF
. TRBJ2-3 . TRBV10-3 TGTGCCATCAGTGATAGCGGCGATACGCAGTATTTT CAISDSGDTQYF
. TRBJ2-5 TRBD2 TRBV11-2 TGTGCCAGCGACGGCGGGAGCGGGGAGACCCAGTACTTC CASDGGSGETQYF
. TRBJ1-3 . TRBV19 TGTGCCAGTAGTATCTTTGGGGGACACGGGCCTGGAAACACCATATATTTT CASSIFGGHGPGNTIYF
. TRBJ2-1 TRBD1 TRBV5-6 TGTGCCAGCAGCTTGGTGGGACAGTTCTACAATGAGCAGTTCTTC CASSLVGQFYNEQFF
. TRBJ2-2 . TRBV7-3 TGTGCCAGCAGCCCATCAGTCCTGGTTGACGGGGGCATCACCGGGGAGCTGTTTTTT CASSPSVLVDGGITGELFF
. TRBJ2-1 . TRBV15 TGTGCCACCAGCAGAGATCACGGCGGGAAGAATGAGCAGTTCTTC CATSRDHGGKNEQFF
medium-sized TRBJ1-5 . TRBV11-2 TGTGCCAGCAGCTCGGAGGTCAATCAGCCCCAGCATTTT CASSSEVNQPQHF
. TRBJ1-2 . TRBV27 TGTGCCAGCAGTCAAACGGGAAACTATGGCTACACCTTC CASSQTGNYGYTF
. TRBJ1-4 . TRBV28 TGTGCCAGCAGTTTAAGCAGGGGAGAAGAAAAACTGTTTTTT CASSLSRGEEKLFF
. TRBJ2-3 . TRBV18 TGTGCCAGCTCACCACCAGGCAGGGGGGTATCAGATACGCAGTATTTT CASSPPGRGVSDTQYF
. TRBJ2-1 TRBD1 TRBV7-3 TGTGCCAGCAGCTCTTACAGGGGGAATGAGCAGTTCTTC CASSSYRGNEQFF
. TRBJ1-4 . TRBV11-3 TGTGCCAGCAGCTACCCGTTAGGGCGTAATGAAAAACTGTTTTTT CASSYPLGRNEKLFF
once TRBJ2-7 TRBD1 TRBV13 TGTGCCAGCAGCCTTGTTCAGGGGGCCCCCTTCTCCTACGAGCAGTACTTC CASSLVQGAPFSYEQYF
few TRBJ2-3 . TRBV10-3 TGTGCCAGCAGTTACTCAGGGGAAGATACGCAGTATTTT CASSYSGEDTQYF
. TRBJ2-3 TRBD1 TRBV13 TGTGCCAGCAGCACACGGGTGTCTCAGGGGGCGCATACGCAGTATTTT CASSTRVSQGAHTQYF
. TRBJ2-1 TRBD2 TRBV7-6 TGTGCCAGCAGCTTTAGCGGGATTAATGAGCAGTTCTTC CASSFSGINEQFF
few TRBJ1-3 . TRBV2 TGTGCCAGATCGGCCGGGGACTCTGGAAACACCATATATTTT CARSAGDSGNTIYF
. TRBJ1-3 . TRBV5-6 TGTGCCAGCAGCTGGGAGAGCTCTGGAAACACCATATATTTT CASSWESSGNTIYF
. TRBJ1-1 . TRBV30 TGTGCCTGGAGTTCCACTATGAACACTGAAGCTTTCTTT CAWSSTMNTEAFF
medium-sized TRBJ1-4 . TRBV7-2 TGTGCCAGCAGCTACCCGTTAGGGCGTAATGAAAAACTGTTTTTT CASSYPLGRNEKLFF
. TRBJ2-3 TRBD2 TRBV28 TGTGCCAGCAGTCTCCTACTAGCGGAACCCACAGATACGCAGTATTTT CASSLLLAEPTDTQYF
few TRBJ1-6 . TRBV5-8 TGTGCCAGCAGCTTGGCGGGAGGGTCCGCCTATAATTCACCCCTCCACTTT CASSLAGGSAYNSPLHF
few TRBJ2-1 . TRBV19 TGTGCCAGTAGTATTACGGTCCTAGCGAACAATGAGCAGTTCTTC CASSITVLANNEQFF
. TRBJ1-1 . TRBV4-1 TGCGCCAGCAGCCCCCTTGACAGCCGAAACACTGAAGCTTTCTTT CASSPLDSRNTEAFF
. TRBJ1-2 TRBD1 TRBV7-9 TGTGCCAGCAGCTCCGGGACAGCTTATGGCTACACCTTC CASSSGTAYGYTF
. TRBJ1-1 . TRBV2 TGTGCCAGCAGTGAAGTGGTAATGGTTCGGGCTGAAGCTTTCTTT CASSEVVMVRAEAFF
. TRBJ2-1 TRBD2 TRBV19 TGTGCCAGTAGTACTACAGGGGTGGTAGCGGGGGGTTCCTACAATGAGCAGTTCTTC CASSTTGVVAGGSYNEQFF
. TRBJ2-2 TRBD2 TRBV15 TGTGCCACCAGCAGAGAGCGGACTAGCGGGACCATTTCGTCCACCGGGGAGCTGTTTTTT CATSRERTSGTISSTGELFF
once TRBJ2-1 . TRBV4-1 TGCGCCAGCAGTCTACGAGCCTATCCACACAATGAGCAGTTCTTC CASSLRAYPHNEQFF
. TRBJ2-4 . TRBV5-1 TGCGCCAGCAGCGAACGGTGGGCCAAAAACATTCAGTACTTC CASSERWAKNIQYF
medium-sized TRBJ2-7 . TRBV7-9 TGTGCCAGCAGCTCCCCCAACAGGGTGGTCTACGAGCAGTACTTC CASSSPNRVVYEQYF
. TRBJ1-2 TRBD1 TRBV7-9 TGTGCCAGCACCTTATCTACAGGGGCGTTCTATGGCTACACCTTC CASTLSTGAFYGYTF
. TRBJ2-1 . TRBV5-1 TGCGCCAGCAGCTTGGAGGCTAGCCCCTACAATGAGCAGTTCTTC CASSLEASPYNEQFF
medium-sized TRBJ1-1 . TRBV11-2 TGTGCCAGCAGCTTCGGGAGGGGCACTGAAGCTTTCTTT CASSFGRGTEAFF
. TRBJ2-7 . TRBV28 TGTGCCAGCAGCCAGGGGATTCGGGGGCGATCCTACGAGCAGTACTTC CASSQGIRGRSYEQYF
. TRBJ2-3 . TRBV18 TGTGCCAGCTCACCTCGTTCGGATACGCAGTATTTT CASSPRSDTQYF
. TRBJ2-7 TRBD2 TRBV6-4 TGTGCCAGCAGTTCCGCGGGAGGCTACGAGCAGTACTTC CASSSAGGYEQYF
. TRBJ1-3 . TRBV12-5 TGTGCTAGTGGTTTTCCGTCCTCGCCGCAAAACACCATATATTTT CASGFPSSPQNTIYF
. TRBJ1-5 TRBD1 TRBV19 TGTGCCAGTAGTATAGCCGGGACAGGGTATAGCAATCAGCCCCAGCATTTT CASSIAGTGYSNQPQHF
. TRBJ1-2 TRBD1 TRBV11-3 TGTGCCAGCAGCTACAGCGCCGGGACAGCTTATGGCTACACCTTC CASSYSAGTAYGYTF
once TRBJ2-7 . TRBV10-3 TGTGCCATCAGTGAAGCCATCTCCTACGAGCAGTACTTC CAISEAISYEQYF
. TRBJ2-1 TRBD1 TRBV4-1 TGCGCCAGCAGCCTCGGACAGGGAGTTCAGAATGAGCAGTTCTTC CASSLGQGVQNEQFF
. TRBJ1-3 . TRBV7-9 TGTGCCAGCAGCCCCCGATGGTCTGGAAACACCATATATTTT CASSPRWSGNTIYF
. TRBJ2-7 . TRBV7-9 TGTGCCAGCAGCTTAGGGAACCCGCAGGGGAGACCCTACGAGCAGTACTTC CASSLGNPQGRPYEQYF
. TRBJ1-4 . TRBV19 TGTGCCAGTGTGGACGGTGGCGGTAATGAAAAACTGTTTTTT CASVDGGGNEKLFF
medium-sized TRBJ2-2 . TRBV4-1 TGCGCCAGCAAAGGGAGCGGGGAGCTGTTTTTT CASKGSGELFF
. TRBJ2-7 . TRBV27 TGTGCCAGCAGTTACTCAGGCGGAGACGAGCAGTACTTC CASSYSGGDEQYF